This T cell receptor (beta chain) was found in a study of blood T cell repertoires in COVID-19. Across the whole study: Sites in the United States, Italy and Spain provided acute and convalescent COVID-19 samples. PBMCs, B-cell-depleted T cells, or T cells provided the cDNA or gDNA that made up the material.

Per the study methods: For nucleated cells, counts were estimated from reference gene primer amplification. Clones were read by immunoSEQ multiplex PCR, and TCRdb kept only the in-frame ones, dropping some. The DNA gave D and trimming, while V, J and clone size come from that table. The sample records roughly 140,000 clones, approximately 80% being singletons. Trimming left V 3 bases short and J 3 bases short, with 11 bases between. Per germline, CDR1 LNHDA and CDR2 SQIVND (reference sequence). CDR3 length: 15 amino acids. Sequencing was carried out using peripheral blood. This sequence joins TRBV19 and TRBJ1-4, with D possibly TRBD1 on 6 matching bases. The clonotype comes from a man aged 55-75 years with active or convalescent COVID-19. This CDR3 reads CASSIPTGSNEKLFF. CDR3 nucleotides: TGTGCCAGTAGTATCCCTACAGGGTCTAATGAAAAACTGTTTTTT.